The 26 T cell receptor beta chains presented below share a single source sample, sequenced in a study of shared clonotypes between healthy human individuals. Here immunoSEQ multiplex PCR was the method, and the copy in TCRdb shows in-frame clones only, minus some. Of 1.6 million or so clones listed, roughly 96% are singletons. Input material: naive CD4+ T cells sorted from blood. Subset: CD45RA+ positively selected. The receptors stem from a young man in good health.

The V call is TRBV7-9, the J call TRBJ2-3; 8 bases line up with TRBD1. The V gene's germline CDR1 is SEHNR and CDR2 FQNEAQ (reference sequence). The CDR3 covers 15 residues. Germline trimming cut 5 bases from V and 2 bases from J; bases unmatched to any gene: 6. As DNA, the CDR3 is TGTGCCAGCAGCGTGACAGGGGCTGACACAGATACGCAGTATTTT. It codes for CASSVTGADTDTQYF.

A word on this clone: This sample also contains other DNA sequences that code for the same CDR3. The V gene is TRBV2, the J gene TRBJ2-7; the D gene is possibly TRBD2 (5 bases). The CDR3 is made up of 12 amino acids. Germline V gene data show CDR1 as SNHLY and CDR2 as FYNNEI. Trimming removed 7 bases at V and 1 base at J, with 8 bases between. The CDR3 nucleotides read TGTGCCAGCACTAGGGAGTCCTACGAGCAGTACTTC. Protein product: CASTRESYEQYF.

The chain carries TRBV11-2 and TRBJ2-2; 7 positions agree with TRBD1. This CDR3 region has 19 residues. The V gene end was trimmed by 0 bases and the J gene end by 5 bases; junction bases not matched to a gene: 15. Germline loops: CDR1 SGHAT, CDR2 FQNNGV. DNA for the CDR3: TGTGCCAGCAGCTTAGATAGGGGACAGAGTTTTGTGGTTACCGGGGAGCTGTTTTTT. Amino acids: CASSLDRGQSFVVTGELFF. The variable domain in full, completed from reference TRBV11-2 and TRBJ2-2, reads EAGVAQSPRYKIIEKRQSVAFWCNPISGHATLYWYQQILGQGPKLLIQFQNNGVVDDSQLPKDRFSAERLKGVDSTLKIQPAKLEDSAVYLCASSLDRGQSFVVTGELFFGEGSRLTVL.

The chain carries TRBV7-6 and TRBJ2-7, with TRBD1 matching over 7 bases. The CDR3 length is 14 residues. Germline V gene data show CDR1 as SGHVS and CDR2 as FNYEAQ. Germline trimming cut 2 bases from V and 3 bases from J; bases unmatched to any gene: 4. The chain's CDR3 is CASSLTGDDYEQYF. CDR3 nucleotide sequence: TGTGCCAGCAGCTTAACAGGGGACGACTACGAGCAGTACTTC.

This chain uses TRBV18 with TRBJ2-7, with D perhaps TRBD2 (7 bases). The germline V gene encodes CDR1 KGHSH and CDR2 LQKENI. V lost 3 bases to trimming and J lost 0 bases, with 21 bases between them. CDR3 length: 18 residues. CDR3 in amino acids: CASSPLASGQLSSYEQYF. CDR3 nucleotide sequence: TGTGCCAGCTCACCCCTGGCTAGCGGACAGTTAAGCTCCTACGAGCAGTACTTC.

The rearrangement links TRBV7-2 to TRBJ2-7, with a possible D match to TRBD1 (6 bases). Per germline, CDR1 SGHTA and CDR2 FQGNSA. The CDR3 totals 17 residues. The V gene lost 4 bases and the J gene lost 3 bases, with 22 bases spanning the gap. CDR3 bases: TGTGCCAGCAGCTCCGAAGGGGGAACGAGACCATTCTACGAGCAGTACTTC. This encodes CASSSEGGTRPFYEQYF.

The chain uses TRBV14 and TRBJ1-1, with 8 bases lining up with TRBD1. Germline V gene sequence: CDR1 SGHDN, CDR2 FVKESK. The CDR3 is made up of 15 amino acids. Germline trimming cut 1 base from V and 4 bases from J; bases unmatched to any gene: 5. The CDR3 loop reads CASSQGQGRSTEAFF. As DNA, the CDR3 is TGTGCCAGCAGCCAAGGACAGGGGAGGTCCACTGAAGCTTTCTTT.

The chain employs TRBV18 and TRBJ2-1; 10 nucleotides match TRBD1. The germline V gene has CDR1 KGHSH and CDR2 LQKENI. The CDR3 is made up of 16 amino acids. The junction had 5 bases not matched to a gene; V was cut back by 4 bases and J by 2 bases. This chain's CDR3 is CASSRQGATPYNEQFF. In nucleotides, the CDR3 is TGTGCCAGCTCACGACAGGGGGCGACACCCTACAATGAGCAGTTCTTC.

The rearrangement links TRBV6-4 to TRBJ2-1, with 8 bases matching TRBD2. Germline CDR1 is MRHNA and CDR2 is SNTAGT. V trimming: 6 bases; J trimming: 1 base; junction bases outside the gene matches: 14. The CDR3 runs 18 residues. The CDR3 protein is CASSSLTPGLVSYNEQFF. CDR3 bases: TGTGCCAGCAGCTCCTTAACTCCGGGACTAGTATCCTACAATGAGCAGTTCTTC.

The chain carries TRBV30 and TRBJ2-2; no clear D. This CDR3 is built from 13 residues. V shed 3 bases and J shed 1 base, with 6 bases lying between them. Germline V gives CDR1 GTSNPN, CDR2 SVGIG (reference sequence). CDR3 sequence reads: CAWRGGNTGELFF. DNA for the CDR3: TGTGCCTGGAGAGGTGGGAACACCGGGGAGCTGTTTTTT.

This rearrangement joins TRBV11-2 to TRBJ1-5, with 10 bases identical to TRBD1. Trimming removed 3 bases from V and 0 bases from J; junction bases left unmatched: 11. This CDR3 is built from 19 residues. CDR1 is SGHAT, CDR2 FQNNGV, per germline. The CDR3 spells CASSLGTGAGTLSNQPQHF. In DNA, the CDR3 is TGTGCCAGCAGCTTGGGGACAGGGGCCGGAACCCTTAGCAATCAGCCCCAGCATTTT.

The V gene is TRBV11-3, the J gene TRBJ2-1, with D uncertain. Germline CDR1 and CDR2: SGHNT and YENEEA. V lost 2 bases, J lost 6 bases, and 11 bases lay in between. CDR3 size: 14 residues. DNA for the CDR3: TGTGCCAGCAGCTTAAGGCCTACAATCAATGAGCAGTTCTTC. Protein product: CASSLRPTINEQFF.

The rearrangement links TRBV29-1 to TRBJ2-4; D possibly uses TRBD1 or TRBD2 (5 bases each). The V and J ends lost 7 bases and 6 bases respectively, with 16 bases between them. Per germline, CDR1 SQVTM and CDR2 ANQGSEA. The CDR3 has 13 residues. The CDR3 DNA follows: TGCAGCGGGGGGACCGCGGACGTAAACATTCAGTACTTC. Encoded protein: CSGGTADVNIQYF.

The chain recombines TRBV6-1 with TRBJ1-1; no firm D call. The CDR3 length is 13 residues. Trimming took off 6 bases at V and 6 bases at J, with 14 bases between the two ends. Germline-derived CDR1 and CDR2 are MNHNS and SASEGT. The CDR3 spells CASRKDVVPEAFF. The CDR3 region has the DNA TGTGCCAGCAGGAAGGATGTGGTCCCTGAAGCTTTCTTT.

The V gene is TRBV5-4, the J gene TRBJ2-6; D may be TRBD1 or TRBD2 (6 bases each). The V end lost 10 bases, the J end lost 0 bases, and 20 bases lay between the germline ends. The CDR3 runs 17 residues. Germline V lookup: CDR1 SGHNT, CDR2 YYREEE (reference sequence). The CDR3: CAGGRDSYPSGANVLTF. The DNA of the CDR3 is TGTGCCGGGGGCCGGGACTCCTACCCCTCTGGGGCCAACGTCCTGACTTTC.

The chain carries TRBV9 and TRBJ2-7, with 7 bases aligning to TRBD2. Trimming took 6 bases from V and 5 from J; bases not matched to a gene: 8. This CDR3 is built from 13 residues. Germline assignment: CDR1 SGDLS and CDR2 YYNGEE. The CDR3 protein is CASTPSGGHEQYF. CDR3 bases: TGTGCCAGCACCCCTAGCGGAGGCCACGAGCAGTACTTC.

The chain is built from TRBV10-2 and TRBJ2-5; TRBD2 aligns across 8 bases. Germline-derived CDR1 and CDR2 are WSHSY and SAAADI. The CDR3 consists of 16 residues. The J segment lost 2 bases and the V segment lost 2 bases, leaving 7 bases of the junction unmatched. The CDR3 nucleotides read TGCGCCAGCAGTGAGATCGGTAGCGGGATACAAGAGACCCAGTACTTC. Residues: CASSEIGSGIQETQYF.

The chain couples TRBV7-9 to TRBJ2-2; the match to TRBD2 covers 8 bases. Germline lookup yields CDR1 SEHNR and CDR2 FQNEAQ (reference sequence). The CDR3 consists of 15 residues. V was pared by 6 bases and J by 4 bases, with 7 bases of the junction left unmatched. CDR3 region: CASSPREGGTGELFF. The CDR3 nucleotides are TGTGCCAGCAGTCCCCGGGAGGGGGGCACCGGGGAGCTGTTTTTT. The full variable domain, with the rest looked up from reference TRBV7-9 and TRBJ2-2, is DTGVSQNPRHKITKRGQNVTFRCDPISEHNRLYWYRQTLGQGPEFLTYFQNEAQLEKSRLLSDRFSAERPKGSFSTLEIQRTEQGDSAMYLCASSPREGGTGELFFGEGSRLTVL.

CDR3 coding DNA: TGTGCCAGCAACTTGGAGACAGGGGCCAAACTGTTTTTT. Amino acid sequence: CASNLETGAKLFF. This chain uses TRBV6-1 with TRBJ1-4, with TRBD1 matching over 8 bases. The germline gives CDR1 MNHNS, CDR2 SASEGT. Losses at the gene ends were 7 bases for V and 11 bases for J; bases not matched to a gene: 9. The CDR3 covers 13 residues.

Here the CDR3 DNA reads TGTGCCAGCAGTCAGGGACTAGCGGGAATCAACACCGGGGAGCTGTTTTTT. Amino acids: CASSQGLAGINTGELFF. This chain connects TRBV27 to TRBJ2-2, with 13 bases aligning to TRBD2. This CDR3 is 17 amino acids long. CDR1 MNHEY and CDR2 SMNVEV come from the germline V gene (reference sequence). After removal of 5 bases from V and 2 bases from J, the junction contained 5 bases not matched to a gene.

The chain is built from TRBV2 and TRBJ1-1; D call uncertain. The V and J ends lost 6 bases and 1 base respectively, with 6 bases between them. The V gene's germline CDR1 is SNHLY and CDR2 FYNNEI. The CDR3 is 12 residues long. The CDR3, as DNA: TGTGCCAGCAGGGTGGCGAACACTGAAGCTTTCTTT. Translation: CASRVANTEAFF.

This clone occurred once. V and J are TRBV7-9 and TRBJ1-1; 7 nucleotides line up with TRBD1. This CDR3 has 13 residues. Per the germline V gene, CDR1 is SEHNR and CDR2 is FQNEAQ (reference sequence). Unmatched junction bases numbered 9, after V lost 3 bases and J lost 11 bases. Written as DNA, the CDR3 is TGTGCCAGCAGCTTTTTGACAGGGACGGCGGCTTTCTTT. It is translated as CASSFLTGTAAFF.

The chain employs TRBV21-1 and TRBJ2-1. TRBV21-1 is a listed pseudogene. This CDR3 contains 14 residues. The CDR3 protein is CASSIGGPPNEQFF. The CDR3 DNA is TGTGCCAGCAGCATCGGGGGCCCCCCCAATGAGCAGTTCTTC.

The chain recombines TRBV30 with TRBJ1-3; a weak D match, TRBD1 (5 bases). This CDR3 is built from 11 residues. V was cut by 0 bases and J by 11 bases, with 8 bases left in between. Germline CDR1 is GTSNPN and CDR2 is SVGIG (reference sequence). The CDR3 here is CAWSVRGAIYF. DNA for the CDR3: TGTGCCTGGAGTGTACGGGGCGCCATATATTTT.

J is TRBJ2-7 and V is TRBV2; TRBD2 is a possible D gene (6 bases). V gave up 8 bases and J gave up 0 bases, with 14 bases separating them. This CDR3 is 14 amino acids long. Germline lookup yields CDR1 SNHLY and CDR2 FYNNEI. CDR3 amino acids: CASVRETASYEQYF. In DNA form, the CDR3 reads TGTGCCAGCGTACGGGAGACGGCCTCCTACGAGCAGTACTTC.

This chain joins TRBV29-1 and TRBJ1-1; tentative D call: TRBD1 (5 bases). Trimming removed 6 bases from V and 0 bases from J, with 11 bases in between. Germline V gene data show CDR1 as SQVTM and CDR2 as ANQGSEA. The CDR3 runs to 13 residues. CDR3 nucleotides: TGCAGCGTCAACAGGATGATGAACACTGAAGCTTTCTTT. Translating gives CSVNRMMNTEAFF.